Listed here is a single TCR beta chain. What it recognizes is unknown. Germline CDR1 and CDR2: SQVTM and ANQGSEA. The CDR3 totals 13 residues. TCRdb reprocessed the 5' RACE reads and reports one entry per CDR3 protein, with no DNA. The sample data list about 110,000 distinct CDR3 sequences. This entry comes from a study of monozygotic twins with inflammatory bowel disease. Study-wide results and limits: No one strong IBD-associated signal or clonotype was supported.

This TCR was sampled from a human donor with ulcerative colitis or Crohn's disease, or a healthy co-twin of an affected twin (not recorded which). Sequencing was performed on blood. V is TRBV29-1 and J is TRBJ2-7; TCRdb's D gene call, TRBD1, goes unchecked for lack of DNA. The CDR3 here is CSVERDRDYEQYF.